These 3 T cell receptor beta chains originate from one sample sequenced in a study of control samples from healthy donors and cancer patients. The method was immunoSEQ multiplex PCR; TCRdb's version includes in-frame clones alone and lacks a portion of them. The sample has roughly 88,000 clones; approximately 93% are singletons. Sequencing was done on a sample of blood. All receptors derive from a woman aged 25 to 39 in good health.

The chain's CDR3 is CASSVGPSPDTQYF. Here the CDR3 DNA reads TGCGCCAGCAGTGTGGGTCCCTCACCGGATACGCAGTATTTT. The chain is built from TRBV4-1 and TRBJ2-3; no clear D. V gave up 6 bases and J gave up 6 bases, with 16 bases separating them. The CDR3 length is 14 residues. Germline CDR1 and CDR2: MGHRA and YSYEKL.

The chain uses TRBV13 and TRBJ1-6; D ambiguous. Germline V gives CDR1 PRHDT, CDR2 FYEKMQ (reference sequence). The CDR3 has 15 residues. V lost 5 bases and J lost 10, with 18 bases in between. The DNA of the CDR3 is TGTGCCAGCAGCCCGCGAGCGACAAGGAAATCACCCCTCCACTTT. This codes for CASSPRATRKSPLHF. Full variable domain (missing parts from reference TRBV13 and TRBJ1-6): AAGVIQSPRHLIKEKRETATLKCYPIPRHDTVYWYQQGPGQDPQFLISFYEKMQSDKGSIPDRFSAQQFSDYHSELNMSSLELGDSALYFCASSPRATRKSPLHFGNGTRLTVT.

J is TRBJ2-3 and V is TRBV5-1; 12 bases are a match to TRBD2. CDR1 and CDR2 (germline): SGHRS, YFSETQ. With V trimmed by 4 bases and J by 4 bases, 10 bases remained unmatched. The CDR3 sequence is 17 residues long. The CDR3 loop reads CASSLLTSGRLPDTQYF. The CDR3 nucleotides are TGCGCCAGCAGCCTTTTAACTAGCGGGAGGTTGCCAGATACGCAGTATTTT. Using reference TRBV5-1 and TRBJ2-3 for the parts outside the CDR3, the full variable domain is KAGVTQTPRYLIKTRGQQVTLSCSPISGHRSVSWYQQTPGQGLQFLFEYFSETQRNKGNFPGRFSGRQFSNSRSEMNVSTLELGDSALYLCASSLLTSGRLPDTQYFGPGTRLTVL.